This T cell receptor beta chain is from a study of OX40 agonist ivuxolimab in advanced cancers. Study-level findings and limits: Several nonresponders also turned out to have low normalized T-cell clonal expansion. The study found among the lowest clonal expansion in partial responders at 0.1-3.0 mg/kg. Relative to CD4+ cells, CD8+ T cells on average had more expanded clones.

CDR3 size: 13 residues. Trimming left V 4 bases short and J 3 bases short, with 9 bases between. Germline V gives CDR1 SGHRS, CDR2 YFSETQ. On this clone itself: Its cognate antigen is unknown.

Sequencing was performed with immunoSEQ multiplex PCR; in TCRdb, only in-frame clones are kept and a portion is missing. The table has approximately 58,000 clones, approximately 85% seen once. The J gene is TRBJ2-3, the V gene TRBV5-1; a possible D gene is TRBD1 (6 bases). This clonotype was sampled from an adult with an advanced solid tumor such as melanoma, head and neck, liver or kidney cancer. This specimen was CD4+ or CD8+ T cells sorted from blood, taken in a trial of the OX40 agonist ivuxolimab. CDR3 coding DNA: TGCGCCAGCAGCAGACAGGTGACAGATACGCAGTATTTT. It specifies CASSRQVTDTQYF.